This passage covers 8 T cell receptor beta chains from one sample sequenced in a study of long-term antiretroviral therapy in people with HIV. The libraries were made with immunoSEQ v3.0 at survey level. Assay used: immunoSEQ multiplex PCR; TCRdb lists only in-frame clones, some missing. In the table there are 35,000 to 45,000 clones, 82% of which are singletons. The input for sequencing was unsorted PBMCs, taken 0.3 years after starting antiretroviral therapy. These receptors were taken from a man aged 18 to 29 with HIV.

The chain carries TRBV10-3 and TRBJ2-2; tentatively, D is TRBD1 or TRBD2 (6 bases each). The CDR3 contains 15 residues. V lost 10 bases and J lost 1, with 16 bases in between. Germline lookup yields CDR1 ENHRY and CDR2 SYGVKD. The CDR3: CATGGAGVNTGELFF. The CDR3 coding sequence is TGTGCCACAGGCGGGGCAGGGGTGAACACCGGGGAGCTGTTTTTT.

This clone was seen more than once but under ten times. CDR3 bases: TGTGCCTGGCGACAGGACGGCTACGGGGGCTACACCTTC. It encodes CAWRQDGYGGYTF. This chain connects TRBV30 to TRBJ1-2, with D maybe TRBD1 (6 bases). CDR3 length: 13 amino acids. Germline assignment: CDR1 GTSNPN and CDR2 SVGIG (reference sequence). V gave up 5 bases and J gave up 8 bases, with 18 bases separating them.

This clone was detected only once. The chain couples TRBV19 to TRBJ2-1, with 10 bases identical to TRBD1. The CDR3 consists of 15 residues. Germline CDR1 reads LNHDA; CDR2 reads SQIVND (reference sequence). With 7 bases clipped from V and 6 bases from J, the junction kept 9 bases outside the gene matches. CDR3 in DNA: TGTGCCAGTACCCTGACAGGGGGCGCGTCCAATGAGCAGTTCTTC. It yields the protein CASTLTGGASNEQFF.

This sequence joins TRBV2 and TRBJ2-5; TRBD1 or TRBD2 may be the D gene (6 bases each). This CDR3 is built from 15 residues. CDR1 and CDR2 (germline): SNHLY, FYNNEI. The V gene lost 3 bases and the J gene lost 5 bases, with 16 bases spanning the gap. CDR3 in amino acids: CASSDRGTGAETQYF. CDR3 coding DNA: TGTGCCAGCAGTGATCGGGGGACGGGGGCGGAGACCCAGTACTTC.

The gene calls are TRBV28 and TRBJ2-5, with D tentatively TRBD2 (5 bases). The germline V and J ends were trimmed by 2 bases and 1 base, with 8 bases remaining between them. The CDR3 has 14 amino acids. The germline CDR1 and CDR2 sequences are MDHEN and SYDVKM. In nucleotides, the CDR3 is TGTGCCAGCAGTTTAGGTGGGAGCCAAGAGACCCAGTACTTC. Residues: CASSLGGSQETQYF.

The rearrangement joins TRBV5-6 to TRBJ2-1, with 11 positions matching TRBD2. CDR3 length: 16 residues. J was trimmed by 2 bases and V by 3 bases; bases with no gene match: 4. Germline assignment: CDR1 SGHDT and CDR2 YYEEEE. The CDR3 DNA follows: TGTGCCAGCAGCTGGGGACTAGCGGCAACCTACAATGAGCAGTTCTTC. It is translated as CASSWGLAATYNEQFF.

This chain uses TRBV6-5 with TRBJ2-3; 7 positions agree with TRBD2. Germline lookup yields CDR1 MNHEY and CDR2 SVGAGI. J was trimmed by 4 bases and V by 7 bases; bases with no gene match: 11. This CDR3 comprises 15 residues. The DNA of the CDR3 is TGTGCCAGCACCCCATCCCGGGGGGTACCAGATACGCAGTATTTT. This encodes CASTPSRGVPDTQYF.

J is TRBJ2-4 and V is TRBV14; a weak D match, TRBD1 (6 bases). Germline V gene data show CDR1 as SGHDN and CDR2 as FVKESK. Trimming cost V 5 bases and J 11 bases, with 16 bases left between them. CDR3 size: 13 residues. The CDR3 coding sequence is TGTGCCAGCAGCGAACAGGGCGACGTAGTTCAGTACTTC. Protein product: CASSEQGDVVQYF.